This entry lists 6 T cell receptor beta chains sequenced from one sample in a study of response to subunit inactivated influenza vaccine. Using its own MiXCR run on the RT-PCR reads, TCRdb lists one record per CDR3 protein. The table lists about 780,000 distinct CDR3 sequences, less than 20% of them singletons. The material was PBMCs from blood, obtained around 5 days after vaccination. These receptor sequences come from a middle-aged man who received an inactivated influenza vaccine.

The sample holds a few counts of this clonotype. The CDR3 loop reads CSVGPGPAYEQYF. The CDR3 DNA is TGCAGCGTTGGTCCGGGACCGGCCTACGAGCAGTACTTC. V and J are TRBV29-1 and TRBJ2-7; possibly TRBD1 or TRBD2 for D (5 bases each). CDR1 SQVTM and CDR2 ANQGSEA come from the germline V gene. The germline V and J ends were trimmed by 4 bases and 2 bases, with 12 bases remaining between them. The CDR3 loop spans 13 amino acids.

As DNA, the CDR3 is TGCGCCAGCAGCCAAGGTCCCGGGACAGGGGCCAGAAAACTGTTTTTT. This sequence encodes CASSQGPGTGARKLFF. The rearrangement uses TRBV4-3 and TRBJ1-4, with TRBD1 matching 10 bases. Germline trimming cut 1 base from V and 10 bases from J; bases unmatched to any gene: 9. The CDR3 is 16 residues long. Germline CDR1 and CDR2: LGHNA and YSLEER.

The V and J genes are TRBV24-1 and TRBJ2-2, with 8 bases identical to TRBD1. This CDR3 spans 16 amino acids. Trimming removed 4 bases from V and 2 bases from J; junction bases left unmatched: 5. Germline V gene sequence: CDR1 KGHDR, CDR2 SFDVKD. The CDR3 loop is CATSEGQAANTGELFF. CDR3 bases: TGTGCCACCAGTGAGGGACAGGCAGCAAACACCGGGGAGCTGTTTTTT.

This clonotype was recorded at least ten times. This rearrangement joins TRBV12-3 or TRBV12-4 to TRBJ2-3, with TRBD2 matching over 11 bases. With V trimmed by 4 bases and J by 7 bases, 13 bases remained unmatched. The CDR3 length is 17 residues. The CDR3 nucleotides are TGTGCCAGCAGTTCAGACCAAAATCGACTAGCGGGAAATACGCAGTATTTT. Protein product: CASSSDQNRLAGNTQYF.

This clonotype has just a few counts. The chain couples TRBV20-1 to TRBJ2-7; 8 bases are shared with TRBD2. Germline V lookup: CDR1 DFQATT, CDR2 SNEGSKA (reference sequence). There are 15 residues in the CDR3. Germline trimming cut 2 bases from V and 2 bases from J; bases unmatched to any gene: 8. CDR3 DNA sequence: TGCAGTGCTAGAAGCGGAGCGGGGGATCCCTACGAGCAGTACTTC. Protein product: CSARSGAGDPYEQYF.

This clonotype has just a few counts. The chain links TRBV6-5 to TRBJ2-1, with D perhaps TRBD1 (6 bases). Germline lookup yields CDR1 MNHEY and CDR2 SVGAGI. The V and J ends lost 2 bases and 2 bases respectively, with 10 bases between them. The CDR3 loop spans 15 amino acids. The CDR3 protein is CASSYGGPTYNEQFF. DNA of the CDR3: TGTGCCAGCAGTTACGGGGGCCCCACCTACAATGAGCAGTTCTTC.